This paragraph reports one T cell receptor beta chain. The data originate from a study of blood T cell repertoires in COVID-19. As for the study in general: From T cells, B-cell-depleted T cells, or PBMCs came the material, which was cDNA or gDNA.

Under the authors' procedure: Amplifying reference gene primers gave estimates of nucleated cell counts. Some clones are missing from TCRdb's copy, which holds only in-frame ones; the method was immunoSEQ multiplex PCR. The DNA was the basis for D and trimming; V, J and clone size are from that table. The repertoire holds about 57,000 clones, around 76% seen once, with about 22% in the top ten. Sequencing used peripheral blood. This TCR was recovered from a woman aged 55-70 years with acute or convalescent COVID-19.

CDR3 protein: CASRAVRTGETEAFF. CDR3 nucleotide sequence: TGTGCCAGCAGGGCTGTTCGGACAGGGGAAACTGAAGCTTTCTTT. The chain links TRBV2 to TRBJ1-1, with 9 bases identical to TRBD1. Germline V gene sequence: CDR1 SNHLY, CDR2 FYNNEI. V lost 6 bases and J lost 5; bases outside the gene matches: 10. The CDR3 extends over 15 amino acids.